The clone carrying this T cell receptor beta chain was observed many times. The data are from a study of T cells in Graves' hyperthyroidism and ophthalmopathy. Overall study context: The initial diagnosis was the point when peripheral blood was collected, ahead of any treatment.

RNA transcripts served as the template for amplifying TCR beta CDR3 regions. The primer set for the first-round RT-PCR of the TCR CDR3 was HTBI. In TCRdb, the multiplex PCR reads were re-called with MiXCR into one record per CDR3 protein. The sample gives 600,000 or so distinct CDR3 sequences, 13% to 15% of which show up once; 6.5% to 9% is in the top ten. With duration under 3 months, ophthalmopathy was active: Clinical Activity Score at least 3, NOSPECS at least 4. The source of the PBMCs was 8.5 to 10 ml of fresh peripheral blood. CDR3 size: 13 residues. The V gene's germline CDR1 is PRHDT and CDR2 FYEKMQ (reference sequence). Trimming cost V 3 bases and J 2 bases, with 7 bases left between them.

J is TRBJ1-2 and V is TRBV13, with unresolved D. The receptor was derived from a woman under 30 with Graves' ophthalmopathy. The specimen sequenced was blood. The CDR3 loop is CASSLRRNYGYTF. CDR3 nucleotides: TGTGCCAGCAGCTTGAGACGGAACTATGGCTACACCTTC.